The 6 T cell receptor beta chains presented below share a single source sample, sequenced in a study of cytomegalovirus exposure and HLA in healthy donors. Use of 60 Vbeta and 13 Jbeta primers characterized the PCR. The data were produced by immunoSEQ multiplex PCR, yet TCRdb's version contains in-frame clones alone and is incomplete. The sample carries 150,000 to 200,000 clones, roughly 79% recorded once. Sample: PBMCs. These receptors were taken from a woman in her 40s in good health and CMV-seronegative.

This clone was seen just once. The chain joins TRBV5-1 to TRBJ2-5, with D hard to call. V lost 0 bases to trimming and J lost 8 bases, with 11 bases between them. The CDR3 has 13 residues. In germline, CDR1 is SGHRS, CDR2 YFSETQ. CDR3: CASSLGQVGTQYF. The CDR3 bases are TGCGCCAGCAGCTTGGGCCAGGTGGGCACCCAGTACTTC.

This chain links TRBV6-1 with TRBJ1-2; D is possibly TRBD1 (5 bases). This CDR3 is 14 amino acids long. Germline lookup yields CDR1 MNHNS and CDR2 SASEGT. The V end was cut by 7 bases, the J end by 7 bases, with 19 bases between. The CDR3 here is CASTIEGWRGGYTF. The CDR3 DNA is TGTGCCAGCACTATAGAGGGGTGGCGGGGTGGCTACACCTTC.

A single count supports this clone. This chain uses TRBV6-5 with TRBJ1-4; unclear D gene. Germline V gene lookup returns CDR1 MNHEY and CDR2 SVGAGI. This CDR3 is built from 14 residues. Trimming cost V 2 bases and J 5 bases, with 9 bases left between them. The CDR3 protein is CASSYEGGNEKLFF. CDR3 nucleotides: TGTGCCAGCAGTTACGAGGGTGGGAATGAAAAACTGTTTTTT.

The V call is TRBV5-4, the J call TRBJ2-4, with TRBD2 identical over 13 bases. In germline, CDR1 is SGHNT, CDR2 YYREEE (reference sequence). The CDR3 has 16 residues. V lost 2 bases to trimming and J lost 3 bases; unmatched junction nucleotides: 2. CDR3 nucleotide sequence: TGTGCCAGCAGCTTAGGACTAGCGGGAGACAAAAACATTCAGTACTTC. Translation gives CASSLGLAGDKNIQYF.

The chain joins TRBV5-1 to TRBJ1-1; 7 bases are shared with TRBD1. The CDR3 covers 16 residues. V gave up 5 bases and J gave up 1 base; unmatched junction bases: 11. Per the germline V gene, CDR1 is SGHRS and CDR2 is YFSETQ. The CDR3 is CASSPNPTGSNTEAFF. The CDR3 DNA follows: TGCGCCAGCAGTCCAAACCCGACAGGGTCGAACACTGAAGCTTTCTTT.

J is TRBJ1-4 and V is TRBV28; 8 bases agree with TRBD1. V lost 5 bases to trimming and J lost 1 base; unmatched junction nucleotides: 18. CDR3 length equals 20 residues. Per the germline V gene, CDR1 is MDHEN and CDR2 is SYDVKM. DNA for the CDR3: TGTGCCAGCAGTCCCTGGACAGGGAGGGTGGAGGAGGGAACTAATGAAAAACTGTTTTTT. Its protein is CASSPWTGRVEEGTNEKLFF.